This is a list of T cell receptor beta chains from one sample in a study of beta chain features in type 1 diabetes. Profiling relied on immunoSEQ multiplex PCR, and the TCRdb table lists in-frame clones only, not all of them. The sample records more than 300,000 clones, roughly 12% being singletons. The sequencing sample was made of naive CD4+ T cells from blood. All receptors come from a woman under 30 with type 1 diabetes. CDR3s include the opening cysteine and the closing phenylalanine or tryptophan. The D gene is left open where the match is weak. Clone sizes are given selectively: once, few, many, or a class where the clone is expanded.

>NA|NA|TRBJ2-1|TRBV4-3
CASSQRYSSYNEQFF
TGCGCCAGCAGCCAACGTTATAGCTCCTACAATGAGCAGTTCTTC
>NA|NA|TRBJ1-1|TRBV7-2
CASTAPVGEEAFF
TGTGCCAGCACCGCGCCCGTGGGCGAAGAAGCTTTCTTT
>NA|TRBD1|TRBJ2-4|TRBV11-2
CASSIMTGKGNIQYF
TGTGCCAGCAGCATTATGACAGGGAAGGGAAACATTCAGTACTTC
>NA|TRBD2|TRBJ2-2|TRBV15
CATRDSGSLNTGELFF
TGTGCCACCAGGGATAGCGGGAGCTTGAACACCGGGGAGCTGTTTTTT
>NA|TRBD2|TRBJ2-2|TRBV15
CATSSWGGAYTGELFF
TGTGCCACCAGCTCCTGGGGGGGAGCCTACACCGGGGAGCTGTTTTTT
>few|NA|TRBJ2-3|TRBV7-2
CASRQGTDTQYF
TGTGCCAGCAGACAGGGAACAGATACGCAGTATTTT
>NA|NA|TRBJ1-1|TRBV11-2
CASSLNGQNTEAFF
TGTGCCAGCAGTTTAAATGGACAGAACACTGAAGCTTTCTTT
>few|TRBD2|TRBJ2-7|TRBV11-3
CASSPSPGRNYEQYF
TGTGCCAGCAGCCCCAGTCCCGGGAGGAACTACGAGCAGTACTTC
>few|NA|TRBJ2-3|TRBV28
CASSLSGQGSTDTQYF
TGTGCCAGCAGTTTATCGGGCCAGGGGAGCACAGATACGCAGTATTTT
>few|NA|TRBJ1-6|TRBV19
CASSLDGNNSPLHF
TGTGCCAGTAGCTTGGACGGGAATAATTCACCCCTCCACTTT
>few|TRBD1|TRBJ1-2|TRBV5-4
CASSLGAGGRYNYGYTF
TGTGCCAGCAGCTTAGGGGCAGGGGGAAGGTATAACTATGGCTACACCTTC
>NA|NA|TRBJ2-7|TRBV5-6
CASSTYSSPYEQYF
TGTGCCAGCAGCACCTACAGTTCCCCCTACGAGCAGTACTTC
>few|TRBD2|TRBJ2-7|TRBV11-2
CASSSNGLAPNF
TGTGCCAGCAGCTCCAACGGACTAGCGCCGAACTTC
>NA|NA|TRBJ2-7|TRBV5-4
CASSTQGKIDYEQYF
TGTGCCAGCAGCACCCAGGGAAAGATCGACTACGAGCAGTACTTC
>NA|TRBD1|TRBJ1-3|TRBV15
CATSRERGPGNTIYF
TGTGCCACCAGCAGAGAGAGGGGGCCTGGAAACACCATATATTTT
>few|NA|TRBJ1-6|TRBV25-1
CASSGGGSYNSPLHF
TGTGCCAGCAGTGGAGGGGGCTCCTATAATTCACCCCTCCACTTT
>few|TRBD1|TRBJ2-5|TRBV5-4
CASRRTGTGAQYF
TGTGCCAGCAGGCGGACCGGGACAGGGGCCCAGTACTTC
>few|NA|TRBJ1-3|TRBV9
CASSVGRGINGNTIYF
TGTGCCAGCAGCGTAGGAAGGGGGATTAATGGAAACACCATATATTTT
>NA|NA|TRBJ2-7|TRBV7-2
CASSLGAPLYEQYF
TGTGCCAGCAGCTTAGGGGCCCCCCTCTACGAGCAGTACTTC
>once|NA|TRBJ2-1|TRBV28
CASSFGVLGNEQFF
TGTGCCAGCAGTTTCGGGGTTTTAGGAAATGAGCAGTTCTTC
>few|TRBD2|TRBJ2-1|TRBV7-6
CASSRSWTSGYNEQFF
TGTGCCAGCAGCAGGTCTTGGACTAGCGGCTACAATGAGCAGTTCTTC
>few|TRBD1|TRBJ2-7|TRBV30
CAWWQTGDYEQYF
TGTGCCTGGTGGCAGACAGGGGACTACGAGCAGTACTTC
>few|NA|TRBJ2-4|TRBV29-1
CSVHHEGGGGNIQYF
TGCAGCGTTCACCACGAAGGGGGGGGAGGAAACATTCAGTACTTC
>few|NA|TRBJ2-3|TRBV6-5
CASSQTDTQYF
TGTGCCAGCAGTCAAACAGATACGCAGTATTTT
>NA|TRBD1|TRBJ1-5|TRBV28
CASSSTGGNQPQHF
TGTGCCAGCAGTTCAACAGGGGGCAATCAGCCCCAGCATTTT
>few|NA|TRBJ1-4|TRBV29-1
CSVEDLREKLFF
TGCAGCGTTGAAGATCTGCGAGAAAAACTGTTTTTT
>NA|NA|TRBJ2-5|TRBV20-1
CSASGVETQYF
TGCAGTGCCTCGGGGGTGGAGACCCAGTACTTC
>NA|NA|TRBJ1-1|TRBV7-3
CASSPGGGKNTEAFF
TGTGCCAGCAGCCCTGGTGGGGGGAAGAACACTGAAGCTTTCTTT
>few|TRBD1|TRBJ2-7|TRBV9
CASSAMGQGASEQYF
TGTGCCAGCAGCGCGATGGGACAGGGGGCTAGTGAGCAGTACTTC
>few|NA|TRBJ1-5|TRBV4-3
CASSQDSLNQPQHF
TGCGCCAGCAGCCAAGACTCTCTCAATCAGCCCCAGCATTTT
>NA|TRBD2|TRBJ2-1|TRBV27
CASRPGLAHGEQFF
TGTGCCAGCCGCCCGGGACTAGCTCATGGTGAGCAGTTCTTC
>NA|TRBD2|TRBJ2-1|TRBV11-2
CASSPRWSGALYNEQFF
TGTGCCAGCAGCCCCCGTTGGAGCGGGGCGCTCTACAATGAGCAGTTCTTC